This TCR beta chain was found in a study of OX40 agonist ivuxolimab in advanced cancers. Across the whole study: Patients took ivuxolimab, an agonistic anti-OX40 (CD134) antibody. Earlier anti-PD-1, anti-PD-L1 or anti-CTLA-4 therapy was permitted; 30% to 45% had received some. Partial responses occurred in three patients (one hepatocellular carcinoma, two cutaneous melanoma).

TCRdb keeps only in-frame clones here, not all; method: immunoSEQ multiplex PCR. The sample lists 50,000 to 70,000 clones; approximately 89% were seen once. Source: CD4+ or CD8+ T cells sorted from blood, taken in a trial of the OX40 agonist ivuxolimab. This TCR came from an adult with an advanced solid tumor such as melanoma, head and neck, liver or kidney cancer.

CDR3 coding DNA: TGTGCCAGCAGCTTAGTACCACAGAACGAAAAACTGTTTTTT. Residues: CASSLVPQNEKLFF. V usage is TRBV7-2 and J usage is TRBJ1-4; D gene unclear. Germline V lookup: CDR1 SGHTA, CDR2 FQGNSA. This CDR3 contains 14 residues. V was clipped by 1 base and J by 8 bases, with 11 bases between them. The entire variable domain, with the rest obtained from reference TRBV7-2 and TRBJ1-4, is as follows: GAGVSQSPSNKVTEKGKDVELRCDPISGHTALYWYRQSLGQGLEFLIYFQGNSAPDKSGLPSDRFSAERTGGSVSTLTIQRTQQEDSAVYLCASSLVPQNEKLFFGSGTQLSVL.